This T cell receptor beta chain was recovered during a study of blood T cell repertoires in COVID-19. Study in general: The samples span acute and convalescent COVID-19 from the United States, Italy and Spain. PBMCs, B-cell-depleted T cells, or T cells were the source of the cDNA or gDNA that made up the material.

V was pared by 0 bases and J by 6 bases, with 7 bases between. The germline V gene encodes CDR1 SGHRS and CDR2 YFSETQ. This CDR3 contains 13 residues. Original analysis: It was from reference gene primer amplification that nucleated cell counts were estimated. Generated by immunoSEQ multiplex PCR, the TCRdb table keeps only in-frame clones and is missing some. The D gene and trimming were derived from the DNA, and the V and J assignments and clone size from that table. This table holds around 150,000 clones, approximately 73% found once. The source is a woman of 80 years or more with acute or convalescent COVID-19. This chain connects TRBV5-1 to TRBJ1-3; D remains unclear. The specimen sequenced was peripheral blood. As DNA, the CDR3 is TGCGCCAGCAGCTTGGACCACAAAAACACCATATATTTT. Translated: CASSLDHKNTIYF. Together with reference TRBV5-1 and TRBJ1-3, the CDR3 gives the full variable domain: KAGVTQTPRYLIKTRGQQVTLSCSPISGHRSVSWYQQTPGQGLQFLFEYFSETQRNKGNFPGRFSGRQFSNSRSEMNVSTLELGDSALYLCASSLDHKNTIYFGEGSWLTVV.